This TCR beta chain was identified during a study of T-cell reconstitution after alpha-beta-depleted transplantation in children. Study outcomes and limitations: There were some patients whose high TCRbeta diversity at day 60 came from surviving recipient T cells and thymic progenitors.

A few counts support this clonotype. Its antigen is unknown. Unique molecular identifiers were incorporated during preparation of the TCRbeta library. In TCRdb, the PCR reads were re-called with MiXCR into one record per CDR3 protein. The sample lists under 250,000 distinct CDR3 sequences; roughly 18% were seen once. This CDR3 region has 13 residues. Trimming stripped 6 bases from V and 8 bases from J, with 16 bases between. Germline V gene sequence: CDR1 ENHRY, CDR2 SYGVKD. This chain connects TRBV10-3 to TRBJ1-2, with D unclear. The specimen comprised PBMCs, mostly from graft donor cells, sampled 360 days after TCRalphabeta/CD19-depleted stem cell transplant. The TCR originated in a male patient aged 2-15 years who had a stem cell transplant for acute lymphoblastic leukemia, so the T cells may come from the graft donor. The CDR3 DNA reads TGTGCCATCAGGAGGGTCGAGGAAGACGGCTACACCTTC. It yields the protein CAIRRVEEDGYTF.